This T cell receptor beta chain was identified during a study of beta chain features in type 1 diabetes. As every portion of the isolated RNA was reverse transcribed, the sequencing read expressed TCRB transcripts. Measured with immunoSEQ multiplex PCR; TCRdb has only the in-frame clones, and not every one. The sample contains 350,000 to 450,000 clones, over 11% of which appear only once. This CDR3 is built from 13 residues. V was clipped by 7 bases and J by 9 bases, with 15 bases between them. From germline, CDR1 is LNHDA and CDR2 SQIVND (reference sequence). This clone was counted only a few times. The antigen remains unidentified. Study results and limitations: There were fewer insertions and more deletions at the VDJ junctions of type 1 diabetes patients.

Staining for CD45RO/CCR7/CD25/CD127/CD95/CD27 allowed sorting of CD4+ naive, central memory, regulatory and stem cell-like memory cells. This TCR was recovered from a man aged 30 to 39 in good health. The specimen was naive CD4+ T cells from blood. The gene calls are TRBV19 and TRBJ2-2, with D possibly being TRBD1 or TRBD2 (6 bases each). The CDR3 is CASNPEGGRELFF. For the CDR3, the DNA is TGTGCCAGTAATCCGGAGGGGGGAAGGGAGCTGTTTTTT.